This T cell receptor beta chain was obtained from a study of T-cell memory formation after mild COVID-19. TCRdb re-called the 5' RACE reads with MiXCR, one entry per CDR3 protein. The data contain roughly 370,000 distinct CDR3 sequences, approximately 15% of them singletons. Germline V gene lookup returns CDR1 SGHRS and CDR2 YFSETQ. Trimming took off 0 bases at V and 3 bases at J, with 9 bases between the two ends. The CDR3 covers 14 residues. The TCR comes from a man aged 18 to 29 who had mild COVID-19 (a few samples of this study predate the infection). Cell type and time point are not known. The chain links TRBV5-1 to TRBJ1-1; maybe TRBD1 (5 bases). Material: PBMCs or a T cell subset sorted from them (not recorded which). CDR3 coding DNA: TGCGCCAGCAGCTTGGCGGTGGGGGACACTGAAGCTTTCTTT. Translation: CASSLAVGDTEAFF.